Listed here is a single TCR beta chain. Its antigen is currently unknown. Treatment noted: 15 to 20 received Ad26.COV2.S at low or high dose, single or two shots; 5 received placebo; per-sample allocation not given. At day 63 after the first vaccine or placebo injection, samples were drawn. CDR1 and CDR2 (germline): SNHLY, FYNNEI. This CDR3 is 17 amino acids long. J lost 4 bases, V lost 6 bases, and 11 bases had no gene match. Produced via immunoSEQ multiplex PCR; TCRdb's table is partial and in-frame only. The sample carries about 480,000 clones, 87% recorded once. The source of the sample is a study of Ad26.COV2.S vaccination and SARS-CoV-2 variants. In the study overall: This donor came from the COV1001 trial of Ad26.COV2.S.

Study-level findings and limits: The TCR breadth and depth analyses may have understated or missed part of the total T cell responses.

The clonotype comes from a person between 18 and 65 years old who received the Ad26.COV2.S COVID-19 vaccine or a placebo. The chain uses TRBV2 and TRBJ2-1, with TRBD2 identical over 11 bases. Material: peripheral blood, obtained in a trial of Ad26.COV2.S vaccine versus placebo. CDR3 protein: CASSRGGASGRYNEQFF. In DNA, the CDR3 is TGTGCCAGCAGCAGGGGGGGAGCTAGCGGGAGGTACAATGAGCAGTTCTTC. The variable domain in full, completed from reference TRBV2 and TRBJ2-1, reads EPEVTQTPSHQVTQMGQEVILRCVPISNHLYFYWYRQILGQKVEFLVSFYNNEISEKSEIFDDQFSVERPDGSNFTLKIRSTKLEDSAMYFCASSRGGASGRYNEQFFGPGTRLTVL.